This paragraph reports one T cell receptor beta chain. The antigen remains unidentified. These data come from a study of early T cells in non-severe SARS-CoV-2 infection. As for the study in general: Chains from this unsorted whole-blood bulk RNA could not be paired.

Study-level points and caveats: Matching results from VDJdb favored anti-spike CD8 responses, leaving private and CD4 specificities undetected.

Attached unique molecular identifiers marked individual cDNA molecules. From the 5' RACE reads, TCRdb called clonotypes with MiXCR, one entry per CDR3 protein. The repertoire holds around 82,000 distinct CDR3 sequences, with more than 10% as singletons. The sequenced material came from whole blood. This receptor was identified in an adult who was a healthcare worker with PCR-confirmed SARS-CoV-2 infection or an uninfected control (not recorded which).

CDR3 sequence: CASSQWGTYEQYF. Written as DNA, the CDR3 is TGCGCCAGCAGCCAGTGGGGGACCTACGAGCAGTACTTC. The V and J genes are TRBV4-1 and TRBJ2-7; the D gene could be TRBD1 or TRBD2 (5 bases each). This CDR3 has 13 residues. The V gene's germline CDR1 is MGHRA and CDR2 YSYEKL. V lost 3 bases, J lost 2 bases, and 8 bases lay in between.